This TCR beta chain was sequenced for a study of cytomegalovirus exposure and HLA in healthy donors. Study-wide findings and caveats: Reportedly, cytomegalovirus status was diagnosed with high sensitivity and specificity. Through in vitro validation, three CMV-associated chains were shown to be specific for CMV antigens.

Details on this clone: Its antigen is not known.

From germline, CDR1 is MGHDK and CDR2 SYGVNS. Between the trimmed V and J ends, which lost 2 bases and 2 bases, there was a span of 18 bases. This CDR3 contains 17 residues. Some clones are missing from TCRdb's copy, which holds only in-frame ones; the method was immunoSEQ multiplex PCR. The sample has over 150,000 clones, approximately 86% seen once; the top ten hold approximately 20%. Donors came from a validation cohort of some 130 subjects, distinct from the first 666-subject cohort. The rearrangement links TRBV25-1 to TRBJ1-1; possible D gene TRBD1, 6 bases. This clonotype was sampled from a young man in good health and CMV-seropositive. Sequencing was performed on PBMCs. DNA of the CDR3: TGTGCCAGCAGTGAAAATAGAGCAGGGGCCGGTAACACTGAAGCTTTCTTT. It specifies CASSENRAGAGNTEAFF.